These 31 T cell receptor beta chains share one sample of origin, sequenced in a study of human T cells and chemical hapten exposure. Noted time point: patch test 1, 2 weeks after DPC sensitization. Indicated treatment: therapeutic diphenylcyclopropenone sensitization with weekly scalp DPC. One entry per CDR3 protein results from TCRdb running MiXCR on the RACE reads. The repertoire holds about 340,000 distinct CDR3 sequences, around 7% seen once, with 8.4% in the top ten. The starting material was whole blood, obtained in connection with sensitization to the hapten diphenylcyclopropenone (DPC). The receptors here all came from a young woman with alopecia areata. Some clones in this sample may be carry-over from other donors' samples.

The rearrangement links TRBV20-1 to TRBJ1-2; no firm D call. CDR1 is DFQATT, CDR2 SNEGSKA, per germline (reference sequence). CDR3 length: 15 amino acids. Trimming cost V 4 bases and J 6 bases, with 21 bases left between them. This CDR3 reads CSATELGGPTDGYTF. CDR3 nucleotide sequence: TGCAGTGCTACTGAGCTGGGAGGCCCCACGGATGGCTACACCTTC.

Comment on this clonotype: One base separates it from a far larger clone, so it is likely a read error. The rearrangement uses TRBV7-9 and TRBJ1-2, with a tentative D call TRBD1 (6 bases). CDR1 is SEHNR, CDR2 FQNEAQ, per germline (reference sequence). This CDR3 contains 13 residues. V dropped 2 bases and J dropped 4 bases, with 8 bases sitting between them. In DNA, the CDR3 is TGTGCCAGCAGCTTACAGGGGACCTATGGCTACACCTTC. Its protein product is CASSLQGTYGYTF.

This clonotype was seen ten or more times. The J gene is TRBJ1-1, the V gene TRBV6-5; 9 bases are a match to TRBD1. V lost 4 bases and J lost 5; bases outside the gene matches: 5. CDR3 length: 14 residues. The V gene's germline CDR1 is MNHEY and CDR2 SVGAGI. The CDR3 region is CASSLTGGGTEAFF. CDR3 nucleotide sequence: TGTGCCAGCAGTTTAACAGGGGGCGGAACTGAAGCTTTCTTT.

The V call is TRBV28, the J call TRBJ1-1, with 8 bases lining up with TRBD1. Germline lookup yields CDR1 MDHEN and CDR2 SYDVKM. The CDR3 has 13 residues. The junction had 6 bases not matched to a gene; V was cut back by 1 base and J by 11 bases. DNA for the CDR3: TGTGCCAGCAGTTTATTCGGACAGGGTGGTGCTTTCTTT. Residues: CASSLFGQGGAFF.

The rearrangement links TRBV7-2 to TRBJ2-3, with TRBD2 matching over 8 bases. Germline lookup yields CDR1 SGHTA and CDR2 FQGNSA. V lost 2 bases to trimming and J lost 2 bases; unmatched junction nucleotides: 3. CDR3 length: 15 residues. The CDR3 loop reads CASSLLRGDTDTQYF. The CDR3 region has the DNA TGTGCCAGCAGCTTACTGCGGGGGGACACAGATACGCAGTATTTT.

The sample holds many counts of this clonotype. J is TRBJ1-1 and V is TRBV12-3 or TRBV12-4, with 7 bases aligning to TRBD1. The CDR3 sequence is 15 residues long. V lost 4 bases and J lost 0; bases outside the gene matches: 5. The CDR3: CASSSPDRVNTEAFF. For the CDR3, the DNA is TGTGCCAGCAGTTCCCCCGACAGGGTGAACACTGAAGCTTTCTTT.

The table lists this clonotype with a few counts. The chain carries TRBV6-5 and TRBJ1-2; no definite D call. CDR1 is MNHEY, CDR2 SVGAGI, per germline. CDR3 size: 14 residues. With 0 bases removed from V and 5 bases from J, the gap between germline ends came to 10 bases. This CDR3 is CASSYSIGYYGYTF. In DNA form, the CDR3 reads TGTGCCAGCAGTTACTCGATCGGATATTATGGCTACACCTTC.

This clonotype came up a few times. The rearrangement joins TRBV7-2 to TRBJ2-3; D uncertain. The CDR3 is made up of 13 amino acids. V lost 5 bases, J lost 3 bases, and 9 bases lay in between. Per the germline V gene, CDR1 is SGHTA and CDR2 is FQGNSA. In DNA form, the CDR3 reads TGTGCCAGCAGCGAGCCTGCGACAGATACGCAGTATTTT. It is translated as CASSEPATDTQYF.

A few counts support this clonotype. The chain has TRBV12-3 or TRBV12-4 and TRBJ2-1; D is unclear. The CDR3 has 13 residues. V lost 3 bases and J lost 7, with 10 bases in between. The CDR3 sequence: CASSLEPINEQFF. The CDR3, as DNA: TGTGCCAGCAGTTTGGAGCCTATAAATGAGCAGTTCTTC.

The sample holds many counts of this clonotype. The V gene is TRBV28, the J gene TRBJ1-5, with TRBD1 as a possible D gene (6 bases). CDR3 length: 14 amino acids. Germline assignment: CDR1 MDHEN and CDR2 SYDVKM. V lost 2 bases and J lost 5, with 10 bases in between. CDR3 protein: CASSLGQIYQPQHF. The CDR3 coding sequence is TGTGCCAGCAGTTTAGGACAGATATATCAGCCCCAGCATTTT.

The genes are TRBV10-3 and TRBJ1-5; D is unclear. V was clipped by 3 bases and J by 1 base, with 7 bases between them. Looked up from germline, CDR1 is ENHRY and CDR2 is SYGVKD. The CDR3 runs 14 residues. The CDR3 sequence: CAISEWESNQPQHF. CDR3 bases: TGTGCCATCAGTGAATGGGAGAGCAATCAGCCCCAGCATTTT.

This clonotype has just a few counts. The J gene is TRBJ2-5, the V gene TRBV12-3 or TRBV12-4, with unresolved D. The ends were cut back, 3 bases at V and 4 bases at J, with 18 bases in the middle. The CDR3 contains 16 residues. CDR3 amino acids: CASSFIRLDFGETQYF. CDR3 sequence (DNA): TGTGCCAGCAGTTTTATCCGGCTCGACTTTGGAGAGACCCAGTACTTC.

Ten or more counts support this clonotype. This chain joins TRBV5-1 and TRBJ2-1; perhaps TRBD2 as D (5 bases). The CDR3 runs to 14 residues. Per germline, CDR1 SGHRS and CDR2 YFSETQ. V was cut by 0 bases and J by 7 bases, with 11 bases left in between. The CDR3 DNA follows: TGCGCCAGCAGCTTGGCCGACGGGGTGAATGAGCAGTTCTTC. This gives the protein CASSLADGVNEQFF.

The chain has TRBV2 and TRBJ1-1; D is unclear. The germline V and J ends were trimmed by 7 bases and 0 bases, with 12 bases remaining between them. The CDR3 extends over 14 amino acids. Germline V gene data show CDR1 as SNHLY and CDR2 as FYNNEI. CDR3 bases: TGTGCCAGCAAGGGCAGGCGATTGAACACTGAAGCTTTCTTT. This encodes CASKGRRLNTEAFF.

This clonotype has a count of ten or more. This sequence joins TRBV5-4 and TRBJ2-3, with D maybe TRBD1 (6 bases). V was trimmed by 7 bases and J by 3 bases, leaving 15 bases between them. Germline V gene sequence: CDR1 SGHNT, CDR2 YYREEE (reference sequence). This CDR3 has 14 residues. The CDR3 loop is CASGPTGSTDTQYF. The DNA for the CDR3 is TGTGCCAGCGGGCCTACAGGGTCAACAGATACGCAGTATTTT.

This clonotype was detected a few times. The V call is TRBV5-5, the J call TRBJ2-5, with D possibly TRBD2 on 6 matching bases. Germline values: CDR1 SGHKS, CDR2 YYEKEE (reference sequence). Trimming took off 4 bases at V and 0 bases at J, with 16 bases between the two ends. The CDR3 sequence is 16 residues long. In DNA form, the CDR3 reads TGTGCCAGCAGCCCCAGGTGGGCTAGCGACCAAGAGACCCAGTACTTC. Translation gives CASSPRWASDQETQYF.

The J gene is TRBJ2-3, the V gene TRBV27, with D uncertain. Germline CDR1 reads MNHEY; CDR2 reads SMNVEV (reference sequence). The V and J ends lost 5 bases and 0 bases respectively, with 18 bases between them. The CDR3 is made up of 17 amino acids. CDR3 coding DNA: TGTGCCAGCAGTGTCCAATGGGGTCTGATAAGCACAGATACGCAGTATTTT. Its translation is CASSVQWGLISTDTQYF.

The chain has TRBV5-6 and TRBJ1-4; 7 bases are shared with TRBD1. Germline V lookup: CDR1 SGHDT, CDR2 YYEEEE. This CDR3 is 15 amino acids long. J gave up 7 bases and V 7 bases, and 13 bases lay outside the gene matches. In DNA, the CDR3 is TGTGCCAGCGCCATACGGGACAGCCGACGTGAAAAACTGTTTTTT. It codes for CASAIRDSRREKLFF.

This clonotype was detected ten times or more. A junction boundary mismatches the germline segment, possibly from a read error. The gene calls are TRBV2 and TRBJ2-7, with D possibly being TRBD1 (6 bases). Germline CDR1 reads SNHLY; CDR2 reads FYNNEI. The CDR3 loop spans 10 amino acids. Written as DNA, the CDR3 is TGTGCCAGCCGACTGACAGGAATCAACTTC. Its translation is CASRLTGINF.

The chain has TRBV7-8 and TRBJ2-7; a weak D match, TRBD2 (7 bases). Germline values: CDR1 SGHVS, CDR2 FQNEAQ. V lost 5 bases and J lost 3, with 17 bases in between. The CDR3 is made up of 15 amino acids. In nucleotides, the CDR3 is TGTGCCAGCAGCCCCCGGGGAGGGGGGAACTACGAGCAGTACTTC. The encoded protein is CASSPRGGGNYEQYF.

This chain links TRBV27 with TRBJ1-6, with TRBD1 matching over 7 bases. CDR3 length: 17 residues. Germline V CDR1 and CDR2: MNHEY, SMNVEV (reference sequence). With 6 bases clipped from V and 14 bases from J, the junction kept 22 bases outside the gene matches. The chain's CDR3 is CASRQAGDSPESYTLHF. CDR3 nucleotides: TGTGCCAGCAGACAGGCGGGGGACAGTCCTGAGTCATATACCCTCCACTTT.

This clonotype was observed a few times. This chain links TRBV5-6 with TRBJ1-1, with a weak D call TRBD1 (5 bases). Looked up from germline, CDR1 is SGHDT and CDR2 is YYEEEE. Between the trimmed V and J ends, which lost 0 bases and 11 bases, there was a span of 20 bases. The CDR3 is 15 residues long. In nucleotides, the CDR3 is TGTGCCAGCAGCTTGGCCCGGGACCCCGGGGAGTGGGCTTTCTTT. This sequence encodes CASSLARDPGEWAFF.

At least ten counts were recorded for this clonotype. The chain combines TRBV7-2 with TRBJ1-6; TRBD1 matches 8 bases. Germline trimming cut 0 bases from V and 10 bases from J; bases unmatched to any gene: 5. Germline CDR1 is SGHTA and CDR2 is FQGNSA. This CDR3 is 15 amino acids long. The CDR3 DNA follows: TGTGCCAGCAGCTTAGCCACAGGGGGTGGGTCACCCCTCCACTTT. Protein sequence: CASSLATGGGSPLHF.

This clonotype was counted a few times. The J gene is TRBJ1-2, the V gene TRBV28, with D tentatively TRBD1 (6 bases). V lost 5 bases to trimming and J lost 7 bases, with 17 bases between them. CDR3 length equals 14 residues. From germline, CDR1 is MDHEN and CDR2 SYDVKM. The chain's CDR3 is CASSETGVQGGYTF. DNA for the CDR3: TGTGCCAGCAGTGAGACAGGCGTGCAGGGTGGCTACACCTTC.

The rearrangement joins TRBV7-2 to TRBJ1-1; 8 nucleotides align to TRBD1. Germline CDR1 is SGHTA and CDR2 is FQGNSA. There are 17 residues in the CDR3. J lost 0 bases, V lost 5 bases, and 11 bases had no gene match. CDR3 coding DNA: TGTGCCAGCAGCCACGACAGGGGCGTCCGTATGAACACTGAAGCTTTCTTT. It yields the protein CASSHDRGVRMNTEAFF.

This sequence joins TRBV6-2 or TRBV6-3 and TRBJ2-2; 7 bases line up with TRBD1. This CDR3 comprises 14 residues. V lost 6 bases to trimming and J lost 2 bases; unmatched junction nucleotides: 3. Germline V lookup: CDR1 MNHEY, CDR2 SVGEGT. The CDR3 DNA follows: TGTGCCAGCAGGACAGGGCTTAACACCGGGGAGCTGTTTTTT. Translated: CASRTGLNTGELFF.

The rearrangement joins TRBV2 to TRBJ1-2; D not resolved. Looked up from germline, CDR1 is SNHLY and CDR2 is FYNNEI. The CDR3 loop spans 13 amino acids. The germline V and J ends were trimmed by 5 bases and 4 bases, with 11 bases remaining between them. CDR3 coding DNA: TGTGCCAGCAGTTTTGTTAATTTCTATGGCTACACCTTC. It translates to CASSFVNFYGYTF.

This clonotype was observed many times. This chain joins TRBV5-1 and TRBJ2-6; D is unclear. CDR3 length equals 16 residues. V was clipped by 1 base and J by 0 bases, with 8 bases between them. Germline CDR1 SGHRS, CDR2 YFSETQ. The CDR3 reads CASSLTPNSGANVLTF. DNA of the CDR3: TGCGCCAGCAGCTTGACCCCCAACTCTGGGGCCAACGTCCTGACTTTC.

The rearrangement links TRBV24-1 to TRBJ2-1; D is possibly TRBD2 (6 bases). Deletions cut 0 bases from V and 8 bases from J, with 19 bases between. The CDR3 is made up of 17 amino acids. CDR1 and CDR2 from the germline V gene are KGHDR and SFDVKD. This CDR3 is CATSDLSPTSYWHEQFF. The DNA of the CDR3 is TGTGCCACCAGTGATTTGTCCCCGACTAGTTATTGGCATGAGCAGTTCTTC.

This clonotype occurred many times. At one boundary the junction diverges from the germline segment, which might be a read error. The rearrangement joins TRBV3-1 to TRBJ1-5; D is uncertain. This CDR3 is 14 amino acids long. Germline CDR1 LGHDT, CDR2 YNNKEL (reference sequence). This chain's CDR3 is CASSQDSSNQPQHF. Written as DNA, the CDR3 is TGCGCCAGCAGCCAAGATTCAAGCAATCAGCCCCAGCATTTT.

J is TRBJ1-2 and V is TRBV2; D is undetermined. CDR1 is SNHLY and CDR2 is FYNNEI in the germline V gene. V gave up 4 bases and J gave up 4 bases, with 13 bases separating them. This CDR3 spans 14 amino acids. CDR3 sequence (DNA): TGTGCCAGCAGTGGGTCAGGACCTCTCTATGGCTACACCTTC. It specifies CASSGSGPLYGYTF.